This T cell receptor (beta chain) was sequenced during a study of blood T cells in healthy people across ages. Study-level results: Getting older went along with TCR beta diversity per million T cells dropping roughly linearly.

Then a second PCR, running roughly 6 to 11 cycles, was carried out with a sample-barcoded 5' primer and a J-beta primer mix. TCRdb independently ran MiXCR on the 5' RACE reads; one entry per CDR3 protein. The sample records 750,000 to 850,000 distinct CDR3 sequences, around a quarter being singletons. A word on this clonotype: Its target is unknown.

This sample also appeared in a second study, on T cells of mothers and their children. Per that paper: At a rate of about 1.5 ug per 15 ul, cDNA synthesis received all of the extracted RNA. Thymic selection, a shaping force on TCR recombination output, acts similarly in related and unrelated pairs. Related mother and child pairs showed slightly greater overlap (not significant) than unrelated pairs did.

The source material was blood. The sequence was collected from a boy between 5 and 17 years old in good health.

The CDR3 reads CASSLSGILAKNIQYF. CDR3 DNA sequence: TGTGCCAGCAGCTTATCAGGGATACTAGCCAAAAACATTCAGTACTTC. The V call is TRBV7-2, the J call TRBJ2-4, with TRBD1 as a possible D gene (5 bases). The germline V and J ends were trimmed by 2 bases and 0 bases, with 11 bases remaining between them. The CDR3 is 16 residues long. Looked up from germline, CDR1 is SGHTA and CDR2 is FQGNSA.